This section outlines one TCR beta chain sequence together with its context. Different DNA sequences within this sample yield the same CDR3. Trimming took 0 bases from V and 4 from J, leaving 10 bases between them. Germline V CDR1 and CDR2: SNHLY, FYNNEI. The CDR3 totals 16 residues. This sample was taken from a study of blood T cell repertoires in COVID-19. Clones were read by immunoSEQ multiplex PCR, and TCRdb kept only the in-frame ones, dropping some. The table has about 240,000 clones, approximately 78% seen once; the top ten hold roughly 12%. The origin of this receptor is a woman in her sixties or seventies with active or convalescent COVID-19. Sequencing input: peripheral blood. The chain couples TRBV2 to TRBJ2-6; D call uncertain. DNA for the CDR3: TGTGCCAGCAGTGAAGCGCGTACTCCGGGGGCCAACGTCCTGACTTTC. Residues: CASSEARTPGANVLTF.